These T cell receptor beta chains were read from a single sample in a study of blood T cell repertoires in COVID-19. Produced via immunoSEQ multiplex PCR; TCRdb's table is partial and in-frame only. The table has hundreds of thousands of clones, 86% seen once. Sequencing was carried out using peripheral blood. These TCRs come from a young woman with active or convalescent COVID-19. CDR3s include the opening cysteine and the closing phenylalanine or tryptophan. A D gene is named only where the DNA matches it firmly. Clone size is given for some rows only: seen once, a few or many times, or a class if the clone is expanded.

>TRBV6-1|-|TRBD2|TRBJ2-7
TGTGCCAGCAGTGAAGGGACTAGCGGAATATACGAGCAGTACTTC
CASSEGTSGIYEQYF
>TRBV6-6|once|TRBD1|TRBJ1-1
TGTGCCAGCAGTTCAACCGGGACAGGGAGGGGTTCTTTCTTT
CASSSTGTGRGSFF
>TRBV15|-|TRBD1|TRBJ1-5
TGTGCCACCAGCCAACACCGGGACAGCCACGTGGACGTCGGCAATCAGCCCCAGCATTTT
CATSQHRDSHVDVGNQPQHF
>TRBV28|-|TRBD2|TRBJ2-7
TGTGCCAGCGGACTCTTAGCGGGCTCCTACGAGCAGTACTTC
CASGLLAGSYEQYF
>TRBV9|-|TRBD1|TRBJ1-1
TGTGCCAGCAGCGCCCCGGACGGGACAGAGTTTGAAACTTTCTTT
CASSAPDGTEFETFF
>TRBV18|-|-|TRBJ1-5
TGTGCCAGCTCACCACAGGGGTCCGGGGGGCCCCAGCATTTT
CASSPQGSGGPQHF
>TRBV18|-|-|TRBJ1-1
TGTGCCAGCTCACCACGTGAGCGGTCTGGGGCTGAAGCTTTCTTT
CASSPRERSGAEAFF
>TRBV6-5|-|-|TRBJ1-6
TGTGCCAGCACTTACACAGTGATCGGAGGCTCACCCCTCCACTTT
CASTYTVIGGSPLHF
>TRBV11-2|-|-|TRBJ2-2
TGTGCCAGCAGCTTAGCGCTTGATACAGAGTACACCGGGGAGCTGTTTTTT
CASSLALDTEYTGELFF
>TRBV4-1|-|TRBD2|TRBJ2-1
TGCGCCAGCAGCCAAGCCCTAGCGGGAGGTATGGATGAGCAGTTCTTC
CASSQALAGGMDEQFF
>TRBV7-9|-|-|TRBJ1-6
TGTGCCCAAATACGAGTTTCACCCCTCCACTTT
CAQIRVSPLHF
>TRBV29-1|-|-|TRBJ2-7
TGCAGCGTCGCCACGTACAGCCACGAGCAGTACTTC
CSVATYSHEQYF
>TRBV2|-|TRBD1|TRBJ2-5
TGTGCCAGCAGTGAGACAGGGGGTCGGCAAGAGACCCAGTACTTC
CASSETGGRQETQYF
>TRBV10-3|-|TRBD2|TRBJ2-3
TGTGCCATCAGTGCCGGGACTAGCGGCACAGATACGCAGTATTTT
CAISAGTSGTDTQYF
>TRBV5-8|-|-|TRBJ2-7
TGTGCCAGCAGCTTGGGGAGCCACCTCTCCTACGAGCAGTACTTC
CASSLGSHLSYEQYF
>TRBV18|-|-|TRBJ1-1
TGTGCCAGCTCACCCCAGGGGATCCAGAACACTGAAGCTTTCTTT
CASSPQGIQNTEAFF